This TCR delta chain was recorded in a study of gamma-delta T cells after stem cell transplantation. This clone was counted between two and nine times. This DNA translates differently at residue 12 from the TCRdb protein, which is that of a much larger clone; a read error is likely, and the protein shown is the DNA's own translation. TCRdb re-processed the RT-PCR reads via CATT. The table includes 1,200 to 1,500 delta-chain clones, around 15% detected once. CDR1 and CDR2 (germline): GEAIGNYY, EKD. CDR3 size: 18 residues. Deletions cut 0 bases from V and 0 bases from J, with 19 bases between. The sequence was collected from a human donor. It is not recorded whose cells these are; they may come from a transplant donor. The chain employs TRDV2 and TRDJ1, with D possibly being TRDD3 (6 bases). Sequencing was done on a sample of gamma-delta T cells. CDR3 nucleotides: TGTGCCTGTGACACCGTCCGGGATAAGAGGATGCACACCGATAAACTCATCTTT. Translated, it gives CACDTVRDKRMHTDKLIF.